Sequencing of this T cell receptor (beta chain) was carried out in a study of long-term antiretroviral therapy in people with HIV. Study details: A decade or so separates the oldest specimens from the later 2015 immediate-ART recommendation. Overall study findings and caveats: The range of CDR3 lengths in HIV repertoires proved narrower than that found in controls. Increased diversity was seen after ART, yet it remained lower than in transplant donor controls.

A minimum of one pre-ART and two post-ART PBMC samples existed for each donor. As for this clone: Antigen: not known.

V was pared by 8 bases and J by 2 bases, with 3 bases of the junction left unmatched. CDR3 length: 13 residues. The germline gives CDR1 SGHTA, CDR2 FQGNSA. An immunoSEQ assay, version v3.0, was performed at survey level. Measured with immunoSEQ multiplex PCR; TCRdb has only the in-frame clones, and not every one. The sample lists 8,500 to 14,000 clones; roughly 89% were seen once. The source of this sequence is a woman aged 40 to 50 with HIV. This rearrangement joins TRBV7-2 to TRBJ2-7, with 10 nucleotides matching TRBD2. This specimen was unsorted PBMCs, taken 0.2 years before starting antiretroviral therapy. The CDR3 loop reads CASALAGAYEQYF. In DNA, the CDR3 is TGTGCCAGCGCCCTAGCGGGGGCCTACGAGCAGTACTTC. The full variable domain, completed using reference TRBV7-2 and TRBJ2-7, is GAGVSQSPSNKVTEKGKDVELRCDPISGHTALYWYRQSLGQGLEFLIYFQGNSAPDKSGLPSDRFSAERTGGSVSTLTIQRTQQEDSAVYLCASALAGAYEQYFGPGTRLTVT.